This T cell receptor beta chain was identified in a study of shared clonotypes between healthy human individuals. In the study overall: The plates for each donor numbered three CD4 naive, three CD4 memory, two CD8 naive and one CD8 memory.

The CDR3 is 14 residues long. V lost 4 bases and J lost 5; bases outside the gene matches: 4. Germline loops: CDR1 ENHRY, CDR2 SYGVKD. Profiled with immunoSEQ multiplex PCR; TCRdb holds only in-frame clones, not every one. The sample contains fewer than 1.8 million clones, less than 99% of which appear only once. The specimen was naive CD4+ T cells sorted from blood. Subset defined: CD45RA+ positively selected. The sequence was collected from a man aged 30 to 39 in good health. This chain joins TRBV10-3 and TRBJ2-7; 11 nucleotides align to TRBD2. Here the CDR3 reads CAISVGTSGHEQYF. CDR3 nucleotides: TGTGCCATCAGTGTGGGGACTAGCGGCCACGAGCAGTACTTC.